A selection of T cell receptor beta chains follows, all from one sample in a study of monozygotic twins with inflammatory bowel disease. TCRdb reanalyzed the 5' RACE reads, giving one entry per CDR3 protein sequence and no DNA. The listing contains about 160,000 distinct CDR3 sequences. The specimen was blood. The receptors were gathered from a human donor with ulcerative colitis or Crohn's disease, or a healthy co-twin of an affected twin (not recorded which). CDR3s include the opening cysteine and the closing phenylalanine or tryptophan.

J gene | V gene | CDR3 protein
TRBJ2-2 | TRBV5-1 | CASAPGLNTGELFF
TRBJ2-2 | TRBV7-2 | CASSPGGENTGELFF
TRBJ1-1 | TRBV5-3 | CARGQYRPTTGMITEAFF
TRBJ2-5 | TRBV25-1 | CASSGSQASEGTQYF
TRBJ2-7 | TRBV2 | CASQGGGYEQYF
TRBJ2-7 | TRBV10-3 | CAISETDGRKSYEQYF
TRBJ1-6 | TRBV12-3/TRBV12-4 | CATGTDYNSPLHF
TRBJ2-7 | TRBV5-1 | CASSLIGTSGYEQYF
TRBJ1-1 | TRBV6-5 | CASSSEQGSEAFF
TRBJ2-6 | TRBV20-1 | CSASRGNGANVLTF
TRBJ1-1 | TRBV5-1 | CASSLGGLGTEAFF